This TCR beta chain was documented in a study of blood T cell repertoires in COVID-19. Study overall: Italy, Spain and the United States were the sources of the convalescent and acute COVID-19 samples. PBMCs, B-cell-depleted T cells, or T cells were the source of the cDNA or gDNA that made up the material.

This clone was counted only a few times. Assay used: immunoSEQ multiplex PCR; TCRdb lists only in-frame clones, some missing. The sample consists of roughly 230,000 clones, around 81% of them appearing once. This TCR was recovered from a man between 50 and 59 years old with active or convalescent COVID-19. The sequenced material came from peripheral blood.

In DNA, the CDR3 is TGTGCCAGCAGTATCTACGGGGGGGCCGGCCACAATGAGCAGTTCTTC. This encodes CASSIYGGAGHNEQFF. The rearrangement joins TRBV6-4 to TRBJ2-1; the match to TRBD2 covers 8 bases. The CDR3 extends over 16 amino acids. V was pared by 5 bases and J by 5 bases, with 11 bases of the junction left unmatched. Germline assignment: CDR1 MRHNA and CDR2 SNTAGT.